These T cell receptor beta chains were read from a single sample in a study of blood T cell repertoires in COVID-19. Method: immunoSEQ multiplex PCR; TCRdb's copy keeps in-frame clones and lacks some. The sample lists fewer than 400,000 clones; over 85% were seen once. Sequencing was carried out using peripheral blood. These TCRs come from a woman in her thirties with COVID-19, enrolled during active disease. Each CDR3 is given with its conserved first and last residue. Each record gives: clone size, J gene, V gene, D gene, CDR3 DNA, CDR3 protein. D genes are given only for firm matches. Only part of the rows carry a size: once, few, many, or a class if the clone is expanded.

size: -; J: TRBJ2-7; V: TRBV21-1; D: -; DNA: TGTGCCAGCAGCAAAGTTCATTGGACAGTTTCCTACGAGCAGTACTTC; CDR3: CASSKVHWTVSYEQYF
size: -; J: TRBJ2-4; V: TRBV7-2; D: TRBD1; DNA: TGTGCCAGCAGCCCTAGGACAGGGGGGGAAAACATTCAGTACTTC; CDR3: CASSPRTGGENIQYF
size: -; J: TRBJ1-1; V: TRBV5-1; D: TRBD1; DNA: TGCGCCAGCAGCTTGGGACAGGGGAAGGACACTGAAGCTTTCTTT; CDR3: CASSLGQGKDTEAFF
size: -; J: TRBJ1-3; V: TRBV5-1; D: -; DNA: TGCGCCAGCAGCTTGGGGCCAGGTTCTGGAAACACCATATATTTT; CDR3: CASSLGPGSGNTIYF
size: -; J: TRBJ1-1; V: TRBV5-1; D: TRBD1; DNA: TGCGCCAGCAGCCCGGGGGGCGACAGGGGGTTGAACACTGAAGCTTTCTTT; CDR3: CASSPGGDRGLNTEAFF
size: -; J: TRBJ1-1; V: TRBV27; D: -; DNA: TGTGCCAGCAGACAGACAGGCGGAGCTATGAACACTGAAGCTTTCTTT; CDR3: CASRQTGGAMNTEAFF
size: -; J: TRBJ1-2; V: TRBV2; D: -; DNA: TGTGCCAGCAGGCAAACTCTTACAGGAATGAGTGGCTACACCTTC; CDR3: CASRQTLTGMSGYTF
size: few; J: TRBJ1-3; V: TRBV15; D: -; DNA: TGTGCCACCAGCAGGGGCGGGGCCATCTCTGGAAACACCATATATTTT; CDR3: CATSRGGAISGNTIYF
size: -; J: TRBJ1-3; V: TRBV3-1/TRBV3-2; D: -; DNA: TGTGCCAGCAGCCAAGAGGCAGCGTATTTGACTGGAAACACCATATATTTT; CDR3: CASSQEAAYLTGNTIYF
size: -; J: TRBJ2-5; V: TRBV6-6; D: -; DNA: TGTGCCAGCAGTTTTCAGGGGAGAGAGACCCAGTACTTC; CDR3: CASSFQGRETQYF
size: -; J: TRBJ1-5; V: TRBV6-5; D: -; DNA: TGTGCCAGCAGCCTGGAGGCAAGTGGCAATCAGCCCCAGCATTTT; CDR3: CASSLEASGNQPQHF
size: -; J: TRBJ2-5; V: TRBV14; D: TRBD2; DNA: TGTGCCAGCAGCCTCCCTTCTCAGCGGGGGTACGGGACCCAGTACTTC; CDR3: CASSLPSQRGYGTQYF
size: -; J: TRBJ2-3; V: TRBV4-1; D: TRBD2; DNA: TGCGCCAGCAGCCAAGAGTTGCGGGGGGTCTCATTAGATACGCAGTATTTT; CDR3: CASSQELRGVSLDTQYF
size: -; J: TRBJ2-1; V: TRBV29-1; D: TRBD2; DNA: TGCAGCGTGGTGCCTAGCGGGGCCATCGGCGAGCAGTTCTTC; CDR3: CSVVPSGAIGEQFF
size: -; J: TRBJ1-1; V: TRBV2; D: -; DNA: TGTGCCAGCAGCGGGGGGGAGATGAACACTGAAGCTTTCTTT; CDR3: CASSGGEMNTEAFF
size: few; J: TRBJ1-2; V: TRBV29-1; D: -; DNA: TGCAGCGTTGAGTCCCGGGGGGGCTACACCTTC; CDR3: CSVESRGGYTF
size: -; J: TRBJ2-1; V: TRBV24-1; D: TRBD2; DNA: TGTGCCACCAGTGAGAGGACTAGCGATCGTGGTGAGCAGTTCTTC; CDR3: CATSERTSDRGEQFF
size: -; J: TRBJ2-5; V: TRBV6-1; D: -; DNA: TGTGCCAGCAGTGAAGCGCGCGGGTCTCGCGGGGGCCGAGAGACCCAGTACTTC; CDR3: CASSEARGSRGGRETQYF
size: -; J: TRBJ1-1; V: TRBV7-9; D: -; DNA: TGTGCCAGCAGCTTTGGGCAGGGTGAAGCTTTCTTT; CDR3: CASSFGQGEAFF
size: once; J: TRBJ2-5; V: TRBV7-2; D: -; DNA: TGTGCCAGCAGCTCCGGGACTCTAGGGACGGAGACCCAGTACTTC; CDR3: CASSSGTLGTETQYF
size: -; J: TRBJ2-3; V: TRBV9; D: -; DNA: TGTGCCAGCAGCGTGTCCCCGCCCCGGGGGGCGGCAGATACGCAGTATTTT; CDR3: CASSVSPPRGAADTQYF
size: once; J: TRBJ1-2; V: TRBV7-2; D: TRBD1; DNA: TGTGCCAGCAGCCCAGACCCGGGACAGGGAGGCTATGGCTACACCTTC; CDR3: CASSPDPGQGGYGYTF
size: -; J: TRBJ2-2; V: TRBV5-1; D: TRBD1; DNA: TGCGCCAGCAGCTTTGTCCCACCGGGACAGGGAGACACCGGGGAGCTGTTTTTT; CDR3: CASSFVPPGQGDTGELFF
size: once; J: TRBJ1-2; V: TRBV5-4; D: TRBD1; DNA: TGTGCCAGCAGCTTGAGGTCAGGGGGGAACTATGGCTACACCTTC; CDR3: CASSLRSGGNYGYTF
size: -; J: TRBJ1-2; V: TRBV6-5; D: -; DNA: TGTGCCAGCAGTTACGGGGGACTAAACTATGGCTACACCTTC; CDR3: CASSYGGLNYGYTF
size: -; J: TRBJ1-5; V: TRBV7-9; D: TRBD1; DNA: TGTGCCAGCAGCTTGGGCTTCGACAGGGCGGTTCAGCCCCAGCATTTT; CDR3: CASSLGFDRAVQPQHF
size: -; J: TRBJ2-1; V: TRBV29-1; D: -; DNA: TGCAGCGTTGAGGTCGCAGTAATCAATGAGCAGTTCTTC; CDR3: CSVEVAVINEQFF
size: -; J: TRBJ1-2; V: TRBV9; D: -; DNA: TGTGCCAGCAGCGTAGGAGATAACTATGGCTACACCTTC; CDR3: CASSVGDNYGYTF
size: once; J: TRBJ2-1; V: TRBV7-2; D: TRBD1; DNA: TGTGCCAGCAGCGCGCGCCGGGACAGCTACAATGAGCAGTTCTTC; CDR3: CASSARRDSYNEQFF
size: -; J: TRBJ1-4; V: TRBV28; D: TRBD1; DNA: TGTGCCAGCAGTTTAGGGACAGGCGTAATTAATGAAAAACTGTTTTTT; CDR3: CASSLGTGVINEKLFF
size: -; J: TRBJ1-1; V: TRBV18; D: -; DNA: TGTGCCAGCTCACCACAGGAGAGGTCGAACACTGAAGCTTTCTTT; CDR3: CASSPQERSNTEAFF